These T cell receptor beta chains were read from a single sample in a study of CD8+ T cells in alopecia areata. The method was immunoSEQ multiplex PCR; TCRdb's version includes in-frame clones alone and lacks a portion of them. Of 170,000 or so clones in the sample, roughly 60% were seen once. The specimen was CD4+ T cells sorted from blood, collected at week 0. The source is a human donor with alopecia areata. The CDR3 runs from the conserved cysteine through the conserved F or W. A D gene is named only where the DNA matches it firmly. For some rows the clone size is stated as once, few or many, or as a class when expanded; others skip it.

j_gene: TRBJ1-4
v_gene: TRBV29-1
d_gene: NA
abundance: NA
CDR3nt: TGCAGCGTTGAATCGCGCCTGGGCCAAAATGAAAAACTGTTTTTT
CDR3aa: CSVESRLGQNEKLFF

j_gene: TRBJ2-3
v_gene: TRBV30
d_gene: NA
abundance: NA
CDR3nt: TGTGCCTGGGGGACGACAGATACGCAGTATTTT
CDR3aa: CAWGTTDTQYF

j_gene: TRBJ2-7
v_gene: TRBV29-1
d_gene: NA
abundance: once
CDR3nt: TGCAGCGTTGGAATCTCCTACGAGCAGTACTTC
CDR3aa: CSVGISYEQYF

j_gene: TRBJ2-5
v_gene: TRBV6-6
d_gene: NA
abundance: NA
CDR3nt: TGTGCCAGCAGTTACTCGAGGGAGACCCAGTACTTC
CDR3aa: CASSYSRETQYF

j_gene: TRBJ2-6
v_gene: TRBV14
d_gene: NA
abundance: few
CDR3nt: TGTGCCAGCAGCCCTCTATCTGGGGCCAACGTCCTGACTTTC
CDR3aa: CASSPLSGANVLTF

j_gene: TRBJ2-7
v_gene: TRBV29-1
d_gene: NA
abundance: NA
CDR3nt: TGCAGCGTTGTTGGGACGGACTACGAGCAGTACTTC
CDR3aa: CSVVGTDYEQYF

j_gene: TRBJ2-1
v_gene: TRBV30
d_gene: NA
abundance: NA
CDR3nt: TGTGCCTGGAGTGCTGGACTGGGATCCTACAATGAGCAGTTCTTC
CDR3aa: CAWSAGLGSYNEQFF

j_gene: TRBJ2-7
v_gene: TRBV5-6
d_gene: TRBD1
abundance: NA
CDR3nt: TGTGCCAGCAGTTTCGGACAGGGATCCTACGAGCAGTACTTC
CDR3aa: CASSFGQGSYEQYF

j_gene: TRBJ1-2
v_gene: TRBV4-3
d_gene: NA
abundance: few
CDR3nt: TGCGCCAGCAGCCAAGGGCGAGGCGACAACTATGGCTACACCTTC
CDR3aa: CASSQGRGDNYGYTF

j_gene: TRBJ2-3
v_gene: TRBV14
d_gene: NA
abundance: NA
CDR3nt: TGTGCCAGCAGCCAAGATCGGATTGGGGCAGATACGCAGTATTTT
CDR3aa: CASSQDRIGADTQYF

j_gene: TRBJ2-1
v_gene: TRBV29-1
d_gene: NA
abundance: NA
CDR3nt: TGCAGCGTTGGGGGGGCAGGGCCCCGCGAACAGTTCTTC
CDR3aa: CSVGGAGPREQFF

j_gene: TRBJ1-2
v_gene: TRBV30
d_gene: NA
abundance: NA
CDR3nt: TGTGCCTGGAGTCCAGTCCTGAAGGGCTACACCTTC
CDR3aa: CAWSPVLKGYTF

j_gene: TRBJ1-2
v_gene: TRBV27
d_gene: NA
abundance: NA
CDR3nt: TGTGCCAGCAGTTTATCGCAAGGCTCTAACTATGGCTACACCTTC
CDR3aa: CASSLSQGSNYGYTF

j_gene: TRBJ1-1
v_gene: TRBV7-3
d_gene: NA
abundance: NA
CDR3nt: TGTGCCAGCAGCTTAAGTGTGAAAAGCACTGAAGCTTTCTTT
CDR3aa: CASSLSVKSTEAFF

j_gene: TRBJ1-1
v_gene: TRBV7-2
d_gene: NA
abundance: NA
CDR3nt: TGTGCCAGCAGCTTAGAGGACTTAAAGACTGAAGCTTTCTTT
CDR3aa: CASSLEDLKTEAFF

j_gene: TRBJ1-1
v_gene: TRBV12-5
d_gene: NA
abundance: few
CDR3nt: TGTGCTAGTGCCTTGGGTGTGGGTTGGAACACTGAAGCTTTCTTT
CDR3aa: CASALGVGWNTEAFF

j_gene: TRBJ2-7
v_gene: TRBV5-1
d_gene: NA
abundance: NA
CDR3nt: TGCGCCAGCAGCCTGTGGGGGTCGGACGGGAGCTCCTACGAGCAGTACTTC
CDR3aa: CASSLWGSDGSSYEQYF

j_gene: TRBJ2-4
v_gene: TRBV29-1
d_gene: NA
abundance: NA
CDR3nt: TGCAGCGTGTGGGGGGGCATAGCCAAAAACATTCAGTACTTC
CDR3aa: CSVWGGIAKNIQYF